This T cell receptor (beta chain) was documented in a study of blood T cell repertoires in COVID-19. Study as a whole: The United States, Italy and Spain provided the acute and convalescent COVID-19 samples. The analysed material was cDNA or gDNA that came from T cells, B-cell-depleted T cells, or PBMCs.

This CDR3 has 14 residues. The V gene lost 6 bases and the J gene lost 1 base, with 9 bases spanning the gap. From germline, CDR1 is KGHSH and CDR2 LQKENI. In the study's own analysis: Estimates of nucleated cell counts were drawn from the amplification of reference gene primers. Clones were sequenced by immunoSEQ multiplex PCR, and TCRdb holds only the in-frame ones, with some missing. The D gene and trimming were derived from the DNA, and the V and J assignments and clone size from that table. The sample carries 130,000 to 150,000 clones, 80% to 90% recorded once. The receptor comes from a woman in her fifties or sixties with acute or convalescent COVID-19. This chain uses TRBV18 with TRBJ2-2; D possibly corresponds to TRBD2 (6 bases). The sample taken for sequencing was peripheral blood. The CDR3 here is CASSPGLNTGELFF. The CDR3 DNA sequence: TGTGCCAGCTCGCCGGGACTGAACACCGGGGAGCTGTTTTTT.